A single sample is the source of the 20 T cell receptor beta chains below, sequenced in a study of blood T cell repertoires in COVID-19. The data were produced by immunoSEQ multiplex PCR, yet TCRdb's version contains in-frame clones alone and is incomplete. The sample consists of 230,000 or so clones, 90% of them appearing once. The sample was peripheral blood. The receptors were sampled from an older woman with COVID-19, enrolled during active disease.

The V call is TRBV2, the J call TRBJ1-4, with TRBD1 matching 7 bases. CDR1 SNHLY and CDR2 FYNNEI come from the germline V gene. This CDR3 region has 13 residues. Trimming took 6 bases from V and 7 from J; bases not matched to a gene: 5. CDR3 coding DNA: TGTGCCAGCAGGGCAGGGGGGAGTGAAAAACTGTTTTTT. This translates into CASRAGGSEKLFF.

V gene TRBV19 combines with J gene TRBJ1-1; a weak D match, TRBD1 (5 bases). Germline V gene lookup returns CDR1 LNHDA and CDR2 SQIVND (reference sequence). V was clipped by 5 bases and J by 4 bases, with 8 bases between them. This CDR3 has 12 residues. CDR3 sequence reads: CASSPGITEAFF. The CDR3 nucleotides read TGTGCCAGTAGTCCAGGGATCACTGAAGCTTTCTTT. The full variable domain, its missing parts supplied by reference TRBV19 and TRBJ1-1, is DGGITQSPKYLFRKEGQNVTLSCEQNLNHDAMYWYRQDPGQGLRLIYYSQIVNDFQKGDIAEGYSVSREKKESFPLTVTSAQKNPTAFYLCASSPGITEAFFGQGTRLTVV.

The rearrangement joins TRBV19 to TRBJ2-1, with TRBD2 identical over 11 bases. Germline trimming cut 6 bases from V and 5 bases from J; bases unmatched to any gene: 6. This CDR3 is built from 15 residues. The germline CDR1 and CDR2 sequences are LNHDA and SQIVND (reference sequence). The CDR3 sequence: CASRISGGAHNEQFF. The CDR3 DNA reads as TGTGCCAGTAGAATTAGCGGGGGGGCCCACAATGAGCAGTTCTTC.

This chain uses TRBV21-1 with TRBJ2-5; the table's D call TRBD2 went unverified against the DNA. TRBV21-1 is given as a pseudogene. This CDR3 contains 17 residues. The CDR3 nucleotides read TGTGCCAGCAGCAAAGCGCCTTCAAGAACTACCCAAGAGACCCAGTACTTC. Protein product: CASSKAPSRTTQETQYF.

V gene TRBV2 combines with J gene TRBJ1-2; the D is unclear. Germline assignment: CDR1 SNHLY and CDR2 FYNNEI. V shed 7 bases and J shed 7 bases, with 16 bases lying between them. The CDR3 has 13 residues. This chain's CDR3 is CASTFEEGGGYTF. The CDR3 DNA sequence: TGTGCCAGCACGTTCGAAGAGGGAGGTGGCTACACCTTC.

In this sample, this clone turned up once. This sequence joins TRBV10-3 and TRBJ1-2; D is undetermined. The CDR3 contains 17 residues. Between the trimmed V and J ends, which lost 7 bases and 1 base, there was a span of 22 bases. CDR1 is ENHRY and CDR2 is SYGVKD in the germline V gene. The CDR3 nucleotides read TGTGCCATCAATGGGCTCGGCGGATTGAGGGTTAACTATGGCTACACCTTC. Residues: CAINGLGGLRVNYGYTF.

The rearrangement uses TRBV10-3 and TRBJ2-3, with 9 bases fitting TRBD1. The CDR3 is made up of 16 amino acids. CDR1 is ENHRY, CDR2 SYGVKD, per germline. With 3 bases clipped from V and 1 base from J, the junction kept 5 bases outside the gene matches. CDR3 in amino acids: CAISDYRDRGTDTQYF. CDR3 nucleotides: TGTGCCATCAGTGATTACCGGGACAGGGGCACAGATACGCAGTATTTT.

The chain employs TRBV24-1 and TRBJ1-4; TRBD1 agrees at 9 bases. CDR3 length: 15 amino acids. J was trimmed by 6 bases and V by 0 bases; bases with no gene match: 1. Germline V CDR1 and CDR2: KGHDR, SFDVKD. CDR3 in amino acids: CATSDLTGGDEKLFF. The CDR3 DNA sequence: TGTGCCACCAGTGATTTGACAGGGGGCGATGAAAAACTGTTTTTT.

The chain joins TRBV6-1 to TRBJ1-4, with TRBD1 matching 9 bases. Losses at the gene ends were 3 bases for V and 5 bases for J; bases not matched to a gene: 7. Germline-derived CDR1 and CDR2 are MNHNS and SASEGT. This CDR3 contains 16 residues. The CDR3, as DNA: TGTGCCAGCAGTGATAGGGACAGGGCCACAAATGAAAAACTGTTTTTT. It is translated as CASSDRDRATNEKLFF.

The chain employs TRBV5-4 and TRBJ2-5, with 11 nucleotides matching TRBD1. The CDR3 runs 16 residues. Trimming at V came to 4 bases and at J to 5 bases, leaving 10 bases not matched to a gene. From germline, CDR1 is SGHNT and CDR2 YYREEE (reference sequence). The CDR3 region is CASSPRTGGAMETQYF. Written as DNA, the CDR3 is TGTGCCAGCAGCCCGAGGACAGGGGGCGCGATGGAGACCCAGTACTTC.

This CDR3 is CASSESGGLDYGYTF. The CDR3, as DNA: TGCGCCAGCAGTGAGTCGGGGGGGTTAGACTATGGCTACACCTTC. The V gene is TRBV10-2, the J gene TRBJ1-2, with D possibly matching TRBD1 (5 bases). CDR3 size: 15 residues. Germline V gene sequence: CDR1 WSHSY, CDR2 SAAADI. V was shortened by 0 bases and J by 3 bases, with 11 bases between the two germline ends.

The V gene is TRBV6-5, the J gene TRBJ1-1; D may be TRBD1 (5 bases). CDR1 is MNHEY, CDR2 SVGAGI, per germline. This CDR3 contains 14 residues. Trimming cost V 6 bases and J 0 bases, with 11 bases left between them. CDR3: CASRTGHLNTEAFF. DNA for the CDR3: TGTGCCAGCAGAACTGGACACCTGAACACTGAAGCTTTCTTT.

The chain recombines TRBV6-1 with TRBJ1-4, with 11 bases identical to TRBD1. With V trimmed by 7 bases and J by 10 bases, 8 bases remained unmatched. Germline CDR1 is MNHNS and CDR2 is SASEGT. The CDR3 consists of 14 residues. CDR3 nucleotides: TGTGCCAGCACCAAAGGACAGGGGGCGCGAAAACTGTTTTTT. This codes for CASTKGQGARKLFF.

V usage is TRBV7-9 and J usage is TRBJ1-1; weak D call: TRBD1 (5 bases). Germline V CDR1 and CDR2: SEHNR, FQNEAQ (reference sequence). The ends were cut back, 7 bases at V and 6 bases at J, with 15 bases in the middle. The CDR3 length is 13 residues. CDR3 protein: CASTWLWGAEAFF. For the CDR3, the DNA is TGTGCCAGCACCTGGCTGTGGGGCGCTGAAGCTTTCTTT.

As for this clone: One junction end does not reproduce the germline sequence, and a read error may be involved. J is TRBJ1-1 and V is TRBV7-7, with D unresolved. Germline CDR1 and CDR2: SSHAT and FNYEAQ (reference sequence). The CDR3 has 13 amino acids. CDR3 sequence: CASSLASDTEAFF. The CDR3, as DNA: TGTGCTAGCAGCTTAGCGAGTGACACTGAAGCTTTCTTT.

The rearrangement uses TRBV5-4 and TRBJ2-3, with 9 bases aligning to TRBD2. Germline V CDR1 and CDR2: SGHNT, YYREEE (reference sequence). This CDR3 has 18 residues. V dropped 4 bases and J dropped 0; count of bases not matched to a gene: 12. The CDR3 reads CASSRGAGGIISTDTQYF. As DNA, the CDR3 is TGTGCCAGCAGCCGAGGGGCGGGGGGGATTATTAGCACAGATACGCAGTATTTT.

V is TRBV18 and J is TRBJ1-1; 7 positions match TRBD1. Looked up from germline, CDR1 is KGHSH and CDR2 is LQKENI. The CDR3 sequence is 14 residues long. V lost 4 bases and J lost 0; bases outside the gene matches: 2. CDR3 nucleotides: TGTGCCAGCTCACTCGGGACAGTGAACACTGAAGCTTTCTTT. This encodes CASSLGTVNTEAFF.

This sequence joins TRBV19 and TRBJ1-3; D not certain. The V end lost 6 bases, the J end lost 0 bases, and 12 bases lay between the germline ends. The CDR3 loop spans 15 amino acids. From germline, CDR1 is LNHDA and CDR2 SQIVND (reference sequence). This CDR3 reads CASRPSGHSGNTIYF. In DNA form, the CDR3 reads TGTGCCAGTAGGCCCTCAGGCCACTCTGGAAACACCATATATTTT.

The gene calls are TRBV2 and TRBJ1-1; no clear D gene. CDR3 length equals 14 residues. Germline V CDR1 and CDR2: SNHLY, FYNNEI. The V end lost 0 bases, the J end lost 14 bases, and 19 bases lay between the germline ends. CDR3 sequence (DNA): TGTGCCAGCAGTGAAGCGCTCGAGTACCCTGTCGCGTTCTTT. This encodes CASSEALEYPVAFF.

There are a few counts of this clone. The CDR3 spells CASSGAYTQGSQDGNTIYF. The CDR3 region has the DNA TGCGCCAGCAGTGGTGCCTACACACAGGGGTCACAGGATGGAAACACCATATATTTT. The J gene is TRBJ1-3, the V gene TRBV5-1; the match to TRBD1 covers 7 bases. The V segment lost 5 bases and the J segment 3 bases; nucleotides outside the gene matches: 20. Germline values: CDR1 SGHRS, CDR2 YFSETQ. The CDR3 spans 19 residues.